The next 29 T cell receptor beta chains were all read from a single sample in a study. TCRdb re-analysed the 5' RACE reads in MiXCR, keeping a single row per CDR3 protein. Among about 54,000 distinct CDR3 sequences listed, 17% were seen once. The sequenced material came from naive CD4+ T cells sorted from blood. The subset here: naive CD4+ T cells, CD4+CD45RA+CD25-. These receptors all stem from a female donor with breast cancer.

This clonotype was recorded many times. The chain joins TRBV5-6 to TRBJ1-4; a weak D match, TRBD1 (6 bases). Germline V CDR1 and CDR2: SGHDT, YYEEEE. The V gene lost 2 bases and the J gene lost 8 bases, with 10 bases spanning the gap. The CDR3 contains 13 residues. The CDR3 DNA reads TGTGCCAGCAGCTTAGGACAGTCCGAAAAACTGTTTTTT. Residues: CASSLGQSEKLFF.

As regards this clonotype: A much larger clone lies a single base off, so this may be a read error. The chain's CDR3 is CSATSGSYEQCF. CDR3 DNA sequence: TGCAGTGCTACTAGCGGGAGTTACGAGCAGTGCTTC. V is TRBV20-1 and J is TRBJ2-7, with 10 bases lining up with TRBD2. This CDR3 is 12 amino acids long. Germline CDR1 and CDR2: DFQATT and SNEGSKA (reference sequence).

This clonotype was picked up many times. This chain uses TRBV15 with TRBJ1-2; D not certain. This CDR3 contains 16 residues. CDR1 and CDR2 from the germline V gene are LNHNV and YYDKDF (reference sequence). Trimming left V 3 bases short and J 3 bases short, with 17 bases between. In DNA, the CDR3 is TGTGCCACCAGCAGTTGGGGAGAGACGGTACACTATGGCTACACCTTC. Amino acids: CATSSWGETVHYGYTF.

CDR3 in amino acids: CASNRGNMNTEAFF. The CDR3 DNA reads TGCGCCAGCAACCGGGGAAACATGAACACTGAAGCTTTCTTT. The genes are TRBV5-1 and TRBJ1-1; D unresolved. CDR3 length: 14 residues. Trimming took off 6 bases at V and 0 bases at J, with 12 bases between the two ends. CDR1 is SGHRS and CDR2 is YFSETQ in the germline V gene.

The table lists this clonotype with a few counts. A read error may be the cause here, since a much bigger clone is one base away. V and J are TRBV20-1 and TRBJ2-3, with D perhaps TRBD1 (8 bases). CDR1 DFQATT and CDR2 SNEGSKA come from the germline V gene (reference sequence). The CDR3 is made up of 15 amino acids. CDR3 amino acids: CSPHQGAGEADTRYF. The CDR3, as DNA: TGCAGTCCTCACCAGGGGGCGGGAGAGGCAGATACGCGGTATTTT.

This clonotype has more than one count but fewer than ten. The chain recombines TRBV20-1 with TRBJ1-3, with D possibly being TRBD1 (6 bases). CDR3 size: 12 residues. Deletions cut 6 bases from V and 3 bases from J, with 9 bases between. Per germline, CDR1 DFQATT and CDR2 SNEGSKA (reference sequence). CDR3 loop: CSAEGGGNTIYF. CDR3 DNA sequence: TGCAGTGCAGAGGGGGGTGGAAACACCATATATTTT.

This chain links TRBV28 with TRBJ1-6; a possible D gene is TRBD1 (5 bases). The germline V gene has CDR1 MDHEN and CDR2 SYDVKM. V was trimmed by 6 bases and J by 9 bases, leaving 9 bases between them. The CDR3 sequence is 12 residues long. The DNA of the CDR3 is TGTGCCAGCAGAATGGGGGTTTCACCCCTCCACTTT. The encoded protein is CASRMGVSPLHF.

This clonotype was counted between two and nine times. The chain couples TRBV12-3 or TRBV12-4 to TRBJ2-3, with a possible D match to TRBD2 (6 bases). This CDR3 contains 22 residues. Trimming cost V 3 bases and J 0 bases, with 31 bases left between them. The DNA for the CDR3 is TGTGCCAGCAGTTTCCACCTTGATATAGCGGAGAAATTTGCCACTAGCACAGATACGCAGTATTTT. Its translation: CASSFHLDIAEKFATSTDTQYF.

This clonotype was detected many times. The gene calls are TRBV7-9 and TRBJ1-2, with D possibly TRBD1 on 6 matching bases. CDR3 length equals 13 residues. The ends were cut back, 3 bases at V and 6 bases at J, with 11 bases in the middle. Germline CDR1 and CDR2: SEHNR and FQNEAQ (reference sequence). The CDR3, as DNA: TGTGCCAGCAGCTTCGCCAGGGGCAATGGCTACACCTTC. Encoded protein: CASSFARGNGYTF. Full variable domain (remainder filled in from reference TRBV7-9 and TRBJ1-2): DTGVSQNPRHKITKRGQNVTFRCDPISEHNRLYWYRQTLGQGPEFLTYFQNEAQLEKSRLLSDRFSAERPKGSFSTLEIQRTEQGDSAMYLCASSFARGNGYTFGSGTRLTVV.

This clonotype was recorded many times. The chain combines TRBV5-1 with TRBJ1-1; D call uncertain. V was pared by 4 bases and J by 0 bases, with 19 bases between. Germline V gene lookup returns CDR1 SGHRS and CDR2 YFSETQ. This CDR3 contains 17 residues. The CDR3 DNA reads TGCGCCAGCAGCCCCTGGGCCCTTGGAATCATGAACACTGAAGCTTTCTTT. Protein sequence: CASSPWALGIMNTEAFF.

In the case of this clonotype: It may be a read error: a sequence one base away is much more abundant. For the CDR3, the DNA is TGTGCCATCAGTGACGGGCCAGGGGAGGGCTACACCTTC. Translated, it gives CAISDGPGEGYTF. The V call is TRBV10-3, the J call TRBJ1-2; perhaps TRBD1 as D (6 bases). This CDR3 spans 13 amino acids. The germline CDR1 and CDR2 sequences are ENHRY and SYGVKD. V was trimmed by 3 bases and J by 8 bases, leaving 13 bases between them.

J is TRBJ2-2 and V is TRBV11-2; D unclear. The V and J ends lost 2 bases and 5 bases respectively, with 15 bases between them. This CDR3 is built from 16 residues. Germline loops: CDR1 SGHAT, CDR2 FQNNGV. The CDR3 sequence is CASSLWRTGKTGELFF. CDR3 in DNA: TGTGCCAGCAGCTTATGGCGGACCGGTAAAACCGGGGAGCTGTTTTTT. The full variable domain, in which reference TRBV11-2 and TRBJ2-2 provide the parts outside the CDR3, is EAGVAQSPRYKIIEKRQSVAFWCNPISGHATLYWYQQILGQGPKLLIQFQNNGVVDDSQLPKDRFSAERLKGVDSTLKIQPAKLEDSAVYLCASSLWRTGKTGELFFGEGSRLTVL.

The J gene is TRBJ2-3, the V gene TRBV24-1, with D perhaps matching TRBD2 (6 bases). Germline CDR1 is KGHDR and CDR2 is SFDVKD. Trimming took 5 bases from V and 4 from J, leaving 15 bases between them. This CDR3 has 15 amino acids. Here the CDR3 DNA reads TGTGCCACCAGTGTCACGGGAGCTGGTGCAGATACGCAGTATTTT. Its translation: CATSVTGAGADTQYF.

This clonotype was seen many times. J is TRBJ2-3 and V is TRBV7-9; 7 nucleotides match TRBD2. V gave up 5 bases and J gave up 3 bases; unmatched junction bases: 8. The length of the CDR3 is 15 residues. CDR1 and CDR2 from the germline V gene are SEHNR and FQNEAQ (reference sequence). The CDR3, as DNA: TGTGCCAGCAGCGCCGGCGGCGGGAGAACAGATACGCAGTATTTT. Encoded protein: CASSAGGGRTDTQYF.

This chain links TRBV11-3 with TRBJ2-5, with D unresolved. Trimming removed 1 base at V and 2 bases at J, with 11 bases between. The CDR3 is 15 amino acids. Germline assignment: CDR1 SGHNT and CDR2 YENEEA. The CDR3 DNA reads TGTGCCAGCAGCTTAGGGGCGTCAAGACAAGAGACCCAGTACTTC. Its translation is CASSLGASRQETQYF.

This clonotype has at least ten counts. The V and J genes are TRBV4-1 and TRBJ1-4; D not certain. Germline V gene data show CDR1 as MGHRA and CDR2 as YSYEKL. The CDR3 sequence is 12 residues long. V was trimmed by 2 bases and J by 6 bases, leaving 4 bases between them. The CDR3 sequence is CASSQPYEKLFF. The CDR3 bases are TGCGCCAGCAGCCAACCCTATGAAAAACTGTTTTTT.

To note about this clonotype: Here the CDR3 omits its conserved ending phenylalanine or tryptophan, so a read error is the likely source. The V call is TRBV9, the J call TRBJ1-2; TRBD1 might be the D (6 bases). This CDR3 has 14 amino acids. The ends were cut back, 4 bases at V and 8 bases at J, with 18 bases in the middle. Germline CDR1 is SGDLS and CDR2 is YYNGEE. DNA for the CDR3: TGTGCCAGCAGCACAAGCCAAACAGGGTCCGGCTACACCCTC. Translating gives CASSTSQTGSGYTL.

This clonotype was observed a handful of times. V and J are TRBV6-1 and TRBJ2-7; maybe TRBD2 (6 bases). The CDR3 spans 16 residues. The ends were cut back, 6 bases at V and 0 bases at J, with 18 bases in the middle. Germline lookup yields CDR1 MNHNS and CDR2 SASEGT. CDR3 residues: CASSRDSTLPSYEQYF. The CDR3 region has the DNA TGTGCCAGCAGCCGGGACTCAACCCTTCCCTCCTACGAGCAGTACTTC.

This chain joins TRBV20-1 and TRBJ2-2; possible D gene TRBD1, 5 bases. Germline V lookup: CDR1 DFQATT, CDR2 SNEGSKA (reference sequence). This CDR3 is built from 15 residues. Trimming left V 0 bases short and J 3 bases short, with 11 bases between. Written as DNA, the CDR3 is TGCAGTGCTAGAGACAGGGCCAGCGACACCGGGGAGCTGTTTTTT. The encoded protein is CSARDRASDTGELFF.

Worth noting for this clonotype: At one boundary the junction diverges from the germline segment, which might be a read error. The rearrangement uses TRBV12-3 or TRBV12-4 and TRBJ2-5; 10 nucleotides line up with TRBD2. This CDR3 spans 17 amino acids. The chain's CDR3 is CASSLVLAGGSQETRYF. The CDR3 DNA follows: TGTGCCAGCAGTTTAGTGTTAGCGGGAGGTTCGCAAGAGACCCGGTACTTC.

This chain joins TRBV2 and TRBJ2-5; D ambiguous. The CDR3 is 13 residues long. V dropped 7 bases and J dropped 7 bases, with 16 bases sitting between them. Germline CDR1 reads SNHLY; CDR2 reads FYNNEI. CDR3 loop: CASKALGPGTQYF. CDR3 coding DNA: TGTGCCAGCAAAGCGTTGGGCCCTGGGACCCAGTACTTC.

This clonotype was seen more than once but under ten times. This sequence joins TRBV5-1 and TRBJ1-1; D call uncertain. Germline CDR1 is SGHRS and CDR2 is YFSETQ. The CDR3 runs 15 residues. The V end lost 0 bases, the J end lost 1 base, and 10 bases lay between the germline ends. CDR3 in amino acids: CASSLDPDGNTEAFF. The CDR3 DNA follows: TGCGCCAGCAGCTTGGATCCGGACGGGAACACTGAAGCTTTCTTT. Variable domain in full (rest from reference TRBV5-1 and TRBJ1-1): KAGVTQTPRYLIKTRGQQVTLSCSPISGHRSVSWYQQTPGQGLQFLFEYFSETQRNKGNFPGRFSGRQFSNSRSEMNVSTLELGDSALYLCASSLDPDGNTEAFFGQGTRLTVV.

This clonotype was seen a few times. This chain joins TRBV7-9 and TRBJ2-7; possibly TRBD2 for D (5 bases). The germline V gene has CDR1 SEHNR and CDR2 FQNEAQ (reference sequence). Trimming took off 5 bases at V and 1 base at J, with 15 bases between the two ends. The CDR3 extends over 15 amino acids. CDR3 loop: CASSLLEAQSYEQYF. DNA for the CDR3: TGTGCCAGCAGCCTCTTGGAGGCCCAGTCCTACGAGCAGTACTTC.

This clonotype is a singleton in its sample. The CDR3 region is CASSLRTGGVSGANVLTF. In DNA, the CDR3 is TGTGCCAGCAGTCTCCGGACAGGGGGCGTCTCTGGGGCCAACGTCCTGACTTTC. The chain combines TRBV27 with TRBJ2-6; TRBD1 agrees at 11 bases. Germline loops: CDR1 MNHEY, CDR2 SMNVEV (reference sequence). CDR3 length: 18 residues. Unmatched junction bases numbered 6, after V lost 5 bases and J lost 0 bases.

This clonotype occurred many times. The chain combines TRBV5-1 with TRBJ1-4; no firm D call. Germline V gene lookup returns CDR1 SGHRS and CDR2 YFSETQ. V gave up 2 bases and J gave up 8 bases, with 16 bases separating them. The CDR3 extends over 15 amino acids. CDR3 residues: CASSFMAPQGEKLFF. The CDR3 DNA follows: TGCGCCAGCAGCTTTATGGCACCTCAAGGGGAAAAACTGTTTTTT.

The sample holds many counts of this clonotype. The chain is built from TRBV5-1 and TRBJ2-3; 10 bases are a match to TRBD2. The V segment lost 5 bases and the J segment 4 bases; nucleotides outside the gene matches: 4. CDR1 and CDR2 (germline): SGHRS, YFSETQ. The CDR3 is 14 amino acids. The chain's CDR3 is CASSPGLAADTQYF. The CDR3 DNA is TGCGCCAGCAGTCCAGGACTAGCGGCAGATACGCAGTATTTT.

Note on this clonotype: Given a much more abundant clone one base away, this may be a read error. V and J are TRBV24-1 and TRBJ1-1, with D perhaps matching TRBD1 (5 bases). The CDR3 is 13 amino acids. Germline-derived CDR1 and CDR2 are KGHDR and SFDVKD. DNA of the CDR3: TGTGCCACCACCCGATCAGGGAACACTGAAGCTGTCTTT. The encoded protein is CATTRSGNTEAVF.

This chain joins TRBV6-2 or TRBV6-3 and TRBJ1-2, with D uncertain. Trimming removed 0 bases from V and 4 bases from J, with 9 bases in between. The V gene's germline CDR1 is MNHEY and CDR2 SVGEGT. This CDR3 comprises 14 residues. DNA of the CDR3: TGTGCCAGCAGTTACTCGAGAGGCCCCTATGGCTACACCTTC. Translated: CASSYSRGPYGYTF.

The chain links TRBV4-1 to TRBJ2-7; possibly TRBD2 for D (6 bases). Between the trimmed V and J ends, which lost 3 bases and 2 bases, there was a span of 11 bases. Germline V gene lookup returns CDR1 MGHRA and CDR2 YSYEKL. CDR3 length: 14 residues. Here the CDR3 reads CASSQGTAPYEQYF. The CDR3 DNA reads TGCGCCAGCAGCCAGGGGACTGCACCCTACGAGCAGTACTTC.